Sequencing of this T cell receptor (beta chain) was carried out in a study of blood T cell repertoires in COVID-19. Study at large: PBMCs, B-cell-depleted T cells, or T cells were the source of the cDNA or gDNA that made up the material.

This clone occurred a few times. Assay: immunoSEQ multiplex PCR; the TCRdb copy retains only in-frame clones and omits some. The repertoire holds about 98,000 clones, with roughly 80% as singletons. CDR3 length: 14 residues. The V and J ends lost 4 bases and 5 bases, in that order; junction bases with no gene match: 8. Germline CDR1 reads SGHNT; CDR2 reads YYREEE (reference sequence). This receptor was taken from a woman of 80 years or more with acute or convalescent COVID-19. The rearrangement joins TRBV5-4 to TRBJ2-7; 8 nucleotides line up with TRBD1. Material: peripheral blood. The CDR3 spells CASSPQDRGHEQYF. Here the CDR3 DNA reads TGTGCCAGCAGCCCCCAAGACAGGGGACACGAGCAGTACTTC.